This is a list of T cell receptor beta chains from one sample in a study of early T cells in non-severe SARS-CoV-2 infection. In TCRdb, the 5' RACE reads were re-called with MiXCR into one record per CDR3 protein. This sample has tens of thousands of distinct CDR3 sequences, with over 10% found just once. Sequenced: whole blood. These receptors came from an adult who was a healthcare worker with PCR-confirmed SARS-CoV-2 infection or an uninfected control (not recorded which). Both conserved end residues are part of each CDR3. The D gene is left open where the match is weak.

v_gene: TRBV5-1; j_gene: TRBJ1-4; d_gene: .; CDR3aa: CASSYGLGVGEKLFF
v_gene: TRBV7-3; j_gene: TRBJ1-1; d_gene: .; CDR3aa: CASSLGGGPTEVFF
v_gene: TRBV4-1; j_gene: TRBJ2-7; d_gene: .; CDR3aa: CASSQDPGPQEQYF
v_gene: TRBV18; j_gene: TRBJ2-5; d_gene: TRBD1; CDR3aa: CASSPPSDRARETQYF
v_gene: TRBV6-2/TRBV6-3; j_gene: TRBJ1-3; d_gene: .; CDR3aa: CASRDDGSSGNTIYF
v_gene: TRBV18; j_gene: TRBJ1-5; d_gene: .; CDR3aa: CASSPSRDSNQPQHF
v_gene: TRBV24-1; j_gene: TRBJ2-2; d_gene: .; CDR3aa: CATSDGTDTGELFF
v_gene: TRBV6-2/TRBV6-3; j_gene: TRBJ1-1; d_gene: .; CDR3aa: CASRNGQAHTEAFF
v_gene: TRBV12-3/TRBV12-4; j_gene: TRBJ2-3; d_gene: .; CDR3aa: CASSRATDTQYF
v_gene: TRBV7-6; j_gene: TRBJ1-5; d_gene: .; CDR3aa: CASSPRGAGPQHF
v_gene: TRBV3-1; j_gene: TRBJ2-6; d_gene: TRBD1; CDR3aa: CASSRRDRGYSSGANVLTF
v_gene: TRBV7-9; j_gene: TRBJ1-1; d_gene: TRBD1; CDR3aa: CASSFAKTGTNTEAFF
v_gene: TRBV11-2; j_gene: TRBJ2-1; d_gene: .; CDR3aa: CASGIYNEQFF
v_gene: TRBV11-2; j_gene: TRBJ2-1; d_gene: .; CDR3aa: CASSLPEYNEQFF
v_gene: TRBV10-2; j_gene: TRBJ1-1; d_gene: TRBD1; CDR3aa: CASAGTGRTEAFF
v_gene: TRBV18; j_gene: TRBJ1-2; d_gene: .; CDR3aa: CASSPPSTDRGNYGYTF
v_gene: TRBV29-1; j_gene: TRBJ2-5; d_gene: .; CDR3aa: CSVRGTQETQYF
v_gene: TRBV28; j_gene: TRBJ1-1; d_gene: TRBD1; CDR3aa: CASTPGGQGNTEAFF
v_gene: TRBV18; j_gene: TRBJ1-6; d_gene: .; CDR3aa: CASSDSWDSPLHF
v_gene: TRBV19; j_gene: TRBJ2-3; d_gene: TRBD2; CDR3aa: CASSIGARGGAGGADTQYF
v_gene: TRBV7-2; j_gene: TRBJ1-2; d_gene: .; CDR3aa: CASSPREGDYGYTF
v_gene: TRBV7-8; j_gene: TRBJ1-1; d_gene: .; CDR3aa: CASSQTRGEAFF
v_gene: TRBV6-4; j_gene: TRBJ1-1; d_gene: .; CDR3aa: CASSGSPGSTEAFF
v_gene: TRBV4-2; j_gene: TRBJ2-7; d_gene: .; CDR3aa: CASSQAQGQPYEQYF
v_gene: TRBV4-3; j_gene: TRBJ1-6; d_gene: TRBD1; CDR3aa: CASSQGDRVTSPLHF
v_gene: TRBV11-2; j_gene: TRBJ2-1; d_gene: .; CDR3aa: CASSLDPGNNEQFF
v_gene: TRBV5-1; j_gene: TRBJ1-1; d_gene: .; CDR3aa: CASSLQQGGNTEAFF
v_gene: TRBV6-2/TRBV6-3; j_gene: TRBJ1-5; d_gene: .; CDR3aa: CASSPRRGAQPQHF
v_gene: TRBV30; j_gene: TRBJ2-7; d_gene: TRBD1; CDR3aa: CAWSVGQGLYEQYF
v_gene: TRBV7-6; j_gene: TRBJ1-5; d_gene: .; CDR3aa: CASSLFGNQPQHF
v_gene: TRBV7-9; j_gene: TRBJ2-2; d_gene: TRBD1; CDR3aa: CASSPGTGSNTGELFF
v_gene: TRBV7-9; j_gene: TRBJ1-1; d_gene: TRBD1; CDR3aa: CASSLEQGDTEAFF
v_gene: TRBV10-1; j_gene: TRBJ1-2; d_gene: .; CDR3aa: CASSSQVNYGYTF
v_gene: TRBV29-1; j_gene: TRBJ2-7; d_gene: .; CDR3aa: CSVERQGEQYF
v_gene: TRBV12-3/TRBV12-4; j_gene: TRBJ2-7; d_gene: TRBD1; CDR3aa: CASSLGTGSEEQYF
v_gene: TRBV10-1; j_gene: TRBJ2-7; d_gene: .; CDR3aa: CASSESGKGSYEQYF
v_gene: TRBV12-3/TRBV12-4; j_gene: TRBJ1-5; d_gene: .; CDR3aa: CASSLPPAEQPQHF
v_gene: TRBV6-5; j_gene: TRBJ2-5; d_gene: .; CDR3aa: CASSSAGDAEETQYF
v_gene: TRBV25-1; j_gene: TRBJ1-5; d_gene: .; CDR3aa: CASSPTLGGQPQHF
v_gene: TRBV24-1; j_gene: TRBJ2-1; d_gene: .; CDR3aa: CATSDLQLSARPGWDEQFF
v_gene: TRBV11-2; j_gene: TRBJ2-7; d_gene: .; CDR3aa: CASSLDRGEQYF
v_gene: TRBV12-3/TRBV12-4; j_gene: TRBJ1-6; d_gene: .; CDR3aa: CASRTRVFEGSPLHF
v_gene: TRBV23-1; j_gene: TRBJ2-7; d_gene: .; CDR3aa: CASSHSYTYEQYF
v_gene: TRBV5-1; j_gene: TRBJ1-6; d_gene: .; CDR3aa: CASSLGGQGRSPLHF
v_gene: TRBV18; j_gene: TRBJ2-7; d_gene: TRBD1; CDR3aa: CASSPRGRRQGDEQYF
v_gene: TRBV5-6; j_gene: TRBJ1-4; d_gene: .; CDR3aa: CASSLSEDSYYEKLFF
v_gene: TRBV4-2; j_gene: TRBJ1-1; d_gene: .; CDR3aa: CASSQWDIRRGTEAFF
v_gene: TRBV29-1; j_gene: TRBJ1-1; d_gene: TRBD1; CDR3aa: CSVEPRDRALNTEAFF
v_gene: TRBV7-6; j_gene: TRBJ1-5; d_gene: .; CDR3aa: CASSLRPAWGQPQHF
v_gene: TRBV7-2; j_gene: TRBJ2-3; d_gene: .; CDR3aa: CASSLVGSADTQYF
v_gene: TRBV3-1; j_gene: TRBJ2-7; d_gene: .; CDR3aa: CASSPRNRGSYEQYF
v_gene: TRBV5-1; j_gene: TRBJ2-1; d_gene: .; CDR3aa: CASSLAGVEQFF
v_gene: TRBV12-3/TRBV12-4; j_gene: TRBJ1-5; d_gene: .; CDR3aa: CASSVKGNQPQHF
v_gene: TRBV9; j_gene: TRBJ2-3; d_gene: .; CDR3aa: CASSVVGGASTDTQYF
v_gene: TRBV14; j_gene: TRBJ2-1; d_gene: .; CDR3aa: CASSHLDPGEYNEQFF